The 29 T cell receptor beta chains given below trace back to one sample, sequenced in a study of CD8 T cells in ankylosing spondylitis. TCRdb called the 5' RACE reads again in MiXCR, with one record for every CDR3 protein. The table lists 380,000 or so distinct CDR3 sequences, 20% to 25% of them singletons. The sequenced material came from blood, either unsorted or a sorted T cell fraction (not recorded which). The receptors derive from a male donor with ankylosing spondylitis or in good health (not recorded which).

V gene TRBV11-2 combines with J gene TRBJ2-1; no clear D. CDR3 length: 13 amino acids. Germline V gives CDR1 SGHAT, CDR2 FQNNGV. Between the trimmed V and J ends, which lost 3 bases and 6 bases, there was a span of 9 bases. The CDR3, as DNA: TGTGCCAGCAGCTTGATACTGGGCAATGAGCAGTTCTTC. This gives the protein CASSLILGNEQFF.

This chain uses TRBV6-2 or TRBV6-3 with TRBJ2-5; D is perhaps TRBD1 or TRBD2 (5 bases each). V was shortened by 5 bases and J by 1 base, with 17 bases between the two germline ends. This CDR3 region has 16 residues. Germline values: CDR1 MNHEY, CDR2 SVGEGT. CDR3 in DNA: TGTGCCAGCAGTCGCACCGACTCGGGACCCCAAGAGACCCAGTACTTC. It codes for CASSRTDSGPQETQYF.

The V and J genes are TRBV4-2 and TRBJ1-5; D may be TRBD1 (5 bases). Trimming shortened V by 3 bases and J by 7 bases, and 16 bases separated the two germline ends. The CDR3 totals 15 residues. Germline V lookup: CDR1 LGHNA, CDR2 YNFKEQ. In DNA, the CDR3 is TGTGCCAGCAGCCAGGGGAGGGACCCCTTCCAGCCCCAGCATTTT. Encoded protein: CASSQGRDPFQPQHF.

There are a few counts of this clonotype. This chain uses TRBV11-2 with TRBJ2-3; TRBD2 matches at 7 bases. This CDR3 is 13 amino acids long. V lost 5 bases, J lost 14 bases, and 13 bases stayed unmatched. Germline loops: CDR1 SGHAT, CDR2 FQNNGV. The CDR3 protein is CASSPWGWGLPYF. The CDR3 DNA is TGTGCCAGCAGCCCATGGGGTTGGGGACTACCGTATTTT.

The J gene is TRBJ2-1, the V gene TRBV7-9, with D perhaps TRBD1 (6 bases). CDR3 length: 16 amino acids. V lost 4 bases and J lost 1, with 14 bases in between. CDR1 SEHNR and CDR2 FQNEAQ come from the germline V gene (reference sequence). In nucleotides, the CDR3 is TGTGCCAGCAGCTCCCGGACAGTTGGGTCCTACAATGAGCAGTTCTTC. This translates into CASSSRTVGSYNEQFF.

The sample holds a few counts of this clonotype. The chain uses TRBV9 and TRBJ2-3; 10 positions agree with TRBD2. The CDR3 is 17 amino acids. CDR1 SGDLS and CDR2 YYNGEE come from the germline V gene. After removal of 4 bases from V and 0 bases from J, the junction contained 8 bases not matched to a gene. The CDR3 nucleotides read TGTGCCAGCAGCCTCCGGGCTAGCGGGGGAAGCACAGATACGCAGTATTTT. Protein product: CASSLRASGGSTDTQYF. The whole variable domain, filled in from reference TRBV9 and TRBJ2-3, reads DSGVTQTPKHLITATGQRVTLRCSPRSGDLSVYWYQQSLDQGLQFLIQYYNGEERAKGNILERFSAQQFPDLHSELNLSSLELGDSALYFCASSLRASGGSTDTQYFGPGTRLTVL.

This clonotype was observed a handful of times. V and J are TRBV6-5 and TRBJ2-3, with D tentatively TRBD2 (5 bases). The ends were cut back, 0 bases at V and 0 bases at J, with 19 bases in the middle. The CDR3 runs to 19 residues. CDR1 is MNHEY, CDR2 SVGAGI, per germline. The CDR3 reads CASSYSDLSRAHSTDTQYF. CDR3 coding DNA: TGTGCCAGCAGTTACTCCGACCTCTCGCGGGCGCACAGCACAGATACGCAGTATTTT.

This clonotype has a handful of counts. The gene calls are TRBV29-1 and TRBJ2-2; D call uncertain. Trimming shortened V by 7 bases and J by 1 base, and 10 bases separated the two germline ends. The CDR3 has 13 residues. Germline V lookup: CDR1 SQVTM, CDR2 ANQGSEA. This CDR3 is CSARQQNTGELFF. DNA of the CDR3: TGCAGCGCTCGGCAACAGAACACCGGGGAGCTGTTTTTT.

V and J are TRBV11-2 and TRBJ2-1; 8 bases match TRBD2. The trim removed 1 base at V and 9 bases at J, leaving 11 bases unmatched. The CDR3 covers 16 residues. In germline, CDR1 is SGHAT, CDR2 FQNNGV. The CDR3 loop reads CASSLVGTSRGGEQFF. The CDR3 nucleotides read TGTGCCAGCAGCTTAGTCGGGACTAGTCGGGGAGGTGAGCAGTTCTTC.

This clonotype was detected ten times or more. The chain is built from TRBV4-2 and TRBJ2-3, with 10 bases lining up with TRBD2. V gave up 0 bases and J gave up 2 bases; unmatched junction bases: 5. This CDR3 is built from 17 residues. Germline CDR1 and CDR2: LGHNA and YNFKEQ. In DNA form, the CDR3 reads TGTGCCAGCAGCCAAGATTGGGGACTAGCGATCACAGATACGCAGTATTTT. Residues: CASSQDWGLAITDTQYF.

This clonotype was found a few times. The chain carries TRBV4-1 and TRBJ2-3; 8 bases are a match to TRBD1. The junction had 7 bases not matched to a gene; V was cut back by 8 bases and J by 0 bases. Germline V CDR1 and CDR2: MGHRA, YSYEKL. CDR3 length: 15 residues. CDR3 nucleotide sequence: TGCGCCAGCGGATACACAGGGGGAAGCACAGATACGCAGTATTTT. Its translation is CASGYTGGSTDTQYF.

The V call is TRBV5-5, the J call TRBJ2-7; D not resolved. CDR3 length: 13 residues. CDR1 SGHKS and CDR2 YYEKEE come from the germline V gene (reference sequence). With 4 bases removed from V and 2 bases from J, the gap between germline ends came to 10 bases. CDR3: CASSVTNPYEQYF. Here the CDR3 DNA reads TGTGCCAGCAGCGTGACGAACCCCTACGAGCAGTACTTC. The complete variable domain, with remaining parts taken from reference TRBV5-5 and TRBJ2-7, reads DAGVTQSPTHLIKTRGQQVTLRCSPISGHKSVSWYQQVLGQGPQFIFQYYEKEERGRGNFPDRFSARQFPNYSSELNVNALLLGDSALYLCASSVTNPYEQYFGPGTRLTVT.

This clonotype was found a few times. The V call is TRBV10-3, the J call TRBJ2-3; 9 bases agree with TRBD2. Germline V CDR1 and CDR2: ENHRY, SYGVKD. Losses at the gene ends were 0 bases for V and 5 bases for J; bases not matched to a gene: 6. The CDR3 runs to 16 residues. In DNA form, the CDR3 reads TGTGCCATCAGTGAGTCCAGCGGGGGGAGTGTAGATACGCAGTATTTT. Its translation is CAISESSGGSVDTQYF.

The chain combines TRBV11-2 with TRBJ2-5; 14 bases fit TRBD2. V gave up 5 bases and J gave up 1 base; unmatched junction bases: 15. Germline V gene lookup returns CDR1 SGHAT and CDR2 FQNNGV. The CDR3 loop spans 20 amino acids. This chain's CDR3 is CASSPYPGTSGGRLQETQYF. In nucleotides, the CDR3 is TGTGCCAGCAGCCCTTACCCCGGGACTAGCGGGGGCCGTCTCCAAGAGACCCAGTACTTC.

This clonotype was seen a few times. CDR3 bases: TGTGCCAGCAGCTCGGGACAGGGAGAGTTCTTC. This sequence encodes CASSSGQGEFF. The chain links TRBV6-5 to TRBJ2-1; 9 positions match TRBD1. There are 11 residues in the CDR3. The V gene end was trimmed by 6 bases and the J gene end by 14 bases; junction bases not matched to a gene: 5. CDR1 and CDR2 from the germline V gene are MNHEY and SVGAGI.

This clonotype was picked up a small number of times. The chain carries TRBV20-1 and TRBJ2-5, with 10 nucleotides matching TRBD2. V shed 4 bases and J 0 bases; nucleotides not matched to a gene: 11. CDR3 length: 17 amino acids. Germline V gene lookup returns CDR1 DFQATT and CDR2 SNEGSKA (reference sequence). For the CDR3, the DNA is TGCAGTGCTACCCTCCTAGCGGGGGACCTGTACCAAGAGACCCAGTACTTC. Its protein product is CSATLLAGDLYQETQYF.

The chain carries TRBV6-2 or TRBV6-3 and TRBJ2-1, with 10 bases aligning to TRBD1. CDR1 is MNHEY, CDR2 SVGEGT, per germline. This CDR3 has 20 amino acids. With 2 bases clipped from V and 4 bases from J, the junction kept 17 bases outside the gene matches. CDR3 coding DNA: TGTGCCAGCAGTTACCCAACCACCCAGGGACAGGGGTACCCATACAATGAGCAGTTCTTC. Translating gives CASSYPTTQGQGYPYNEQFF.

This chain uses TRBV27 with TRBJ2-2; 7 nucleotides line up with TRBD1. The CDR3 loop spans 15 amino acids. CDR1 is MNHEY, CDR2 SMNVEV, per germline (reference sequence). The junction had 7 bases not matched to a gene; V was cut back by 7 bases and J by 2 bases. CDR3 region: CASTPDRDNTGELFF. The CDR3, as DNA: TGTGCCAGCACCCCAGACAGGGATAACACCGGGGAGCTGTTTTTT.

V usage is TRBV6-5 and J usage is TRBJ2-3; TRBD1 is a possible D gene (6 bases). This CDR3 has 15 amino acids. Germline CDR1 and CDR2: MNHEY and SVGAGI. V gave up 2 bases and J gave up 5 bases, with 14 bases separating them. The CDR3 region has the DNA TGTGCCAGCAGTTACACGGCAGGGGCTGAAGATACGCAGTATTTT. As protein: CASSYTAGAEDTQYF.

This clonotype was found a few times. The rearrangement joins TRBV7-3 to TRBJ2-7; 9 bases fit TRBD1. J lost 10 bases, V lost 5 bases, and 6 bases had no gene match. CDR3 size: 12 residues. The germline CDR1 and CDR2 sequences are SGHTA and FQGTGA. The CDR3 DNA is TGTGCCAGCAGCCCTACAGGGGGCGATCAGTACTTC. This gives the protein CASSPTGGDQYF.

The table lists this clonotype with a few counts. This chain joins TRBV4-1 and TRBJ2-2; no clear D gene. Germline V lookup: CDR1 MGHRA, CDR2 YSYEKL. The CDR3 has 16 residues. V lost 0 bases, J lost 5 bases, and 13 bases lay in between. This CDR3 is CASSQDSILETGELFF. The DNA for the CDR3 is TGCGCCAGCAGCCAAGATAGCATCCTGGAAACCGGGGAGCTGTTTTTT.

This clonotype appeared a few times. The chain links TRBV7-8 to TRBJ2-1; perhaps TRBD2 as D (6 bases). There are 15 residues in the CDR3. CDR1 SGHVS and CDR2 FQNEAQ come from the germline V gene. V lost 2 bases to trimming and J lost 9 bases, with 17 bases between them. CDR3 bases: TGTGCCAGCAGCTTAATGGGACTTCGTCCTGGTGAGCAGTTCTTC. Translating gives CASSLMGLRPGEQFF.

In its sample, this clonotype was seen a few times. The CDR3 loop reads CSARPRSIYEQYF. The CDR3 nucleotides read TGCAGTGCTAGACCCCGTAGTATCTACGAGCAGTACTTC. The chain joins TRBV20-1 to TRBJ2-7; D gene uncertain. This CDR3 contains 13 residues. V lost 2 bases, J lost 3 bases, and 11 bases lay in between. Germline V CDR1 and CDR2: DFQATT, SNEGSKA (reference sequence).

The CDR3 nucleotides are TGTGCCAGCATCCCGGGGCGGGGGGACCAAGAGACCCAGTACTTC. Translating gives CASIPGRGDQETQYF. V and J are TRBV7-9 and TRBJ2-5; TRBD2 matches at 8 bases. The CDR3 covers 15 residues. J gave up 0 bases and V 7 bases, and 7 bases lay outside the gene matches. The germline V gene encodes CDR1 SEHNR and CDR2 FQNEAQ (reference sequence).

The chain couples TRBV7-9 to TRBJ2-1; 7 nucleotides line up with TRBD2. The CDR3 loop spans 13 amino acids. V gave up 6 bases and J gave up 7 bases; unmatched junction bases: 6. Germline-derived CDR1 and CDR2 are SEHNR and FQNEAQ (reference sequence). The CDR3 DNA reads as TGTGCCAGCAGGGGGAGCGGGGCGAATGAGCAGTTCTTC. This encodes CASRGSGANEQFF.

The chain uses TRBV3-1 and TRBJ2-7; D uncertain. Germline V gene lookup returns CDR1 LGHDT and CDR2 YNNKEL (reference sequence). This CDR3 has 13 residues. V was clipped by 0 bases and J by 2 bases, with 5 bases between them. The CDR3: CASSQDNTYEQYF. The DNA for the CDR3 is TGTGCCAGCAGCCAAGATAATACCTACGAGCAGTACTTC.

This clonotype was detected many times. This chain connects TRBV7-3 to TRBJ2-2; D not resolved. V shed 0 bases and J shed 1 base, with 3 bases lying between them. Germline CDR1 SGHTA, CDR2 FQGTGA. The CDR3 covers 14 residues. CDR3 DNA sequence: TGTGCCAGCAGCTTAACCCAGAACACCGGGGAGCTGTTTTTT. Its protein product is CASSLTQNTGELFF.

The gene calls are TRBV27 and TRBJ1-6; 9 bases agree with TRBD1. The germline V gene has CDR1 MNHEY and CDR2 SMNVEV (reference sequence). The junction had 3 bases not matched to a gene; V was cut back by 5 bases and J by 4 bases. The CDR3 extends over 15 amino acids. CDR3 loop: CASSPTGGYNSPLHF. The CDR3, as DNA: TGTGCCAGCAGTCCGACAGGGGGTTATAATTCACCCCTCCACTTT.

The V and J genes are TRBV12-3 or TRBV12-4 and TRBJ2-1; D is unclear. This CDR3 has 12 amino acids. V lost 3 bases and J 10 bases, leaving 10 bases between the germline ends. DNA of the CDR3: TGTGCCAGCAGTTTTCTGGCTCACGAGCAGTTCTTC. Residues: CASSFLAHEQFF.